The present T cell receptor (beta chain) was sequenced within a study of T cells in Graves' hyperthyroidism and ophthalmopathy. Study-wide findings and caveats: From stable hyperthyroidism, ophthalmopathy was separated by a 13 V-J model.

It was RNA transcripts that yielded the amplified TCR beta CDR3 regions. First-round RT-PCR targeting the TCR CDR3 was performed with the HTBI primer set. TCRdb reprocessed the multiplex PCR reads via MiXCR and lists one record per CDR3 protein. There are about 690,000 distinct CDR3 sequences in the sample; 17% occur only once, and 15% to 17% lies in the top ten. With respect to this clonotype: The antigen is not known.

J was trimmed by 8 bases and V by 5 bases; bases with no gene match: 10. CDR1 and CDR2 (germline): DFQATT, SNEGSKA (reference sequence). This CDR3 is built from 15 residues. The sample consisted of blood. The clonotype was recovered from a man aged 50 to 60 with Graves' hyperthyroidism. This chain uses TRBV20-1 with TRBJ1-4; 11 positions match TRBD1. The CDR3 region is CSAPDPGQGVEKLFF. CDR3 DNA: TGCAGTGCTCCAGACCCGGGACAGGGGGTGGAAAAACTGTTTTTT.